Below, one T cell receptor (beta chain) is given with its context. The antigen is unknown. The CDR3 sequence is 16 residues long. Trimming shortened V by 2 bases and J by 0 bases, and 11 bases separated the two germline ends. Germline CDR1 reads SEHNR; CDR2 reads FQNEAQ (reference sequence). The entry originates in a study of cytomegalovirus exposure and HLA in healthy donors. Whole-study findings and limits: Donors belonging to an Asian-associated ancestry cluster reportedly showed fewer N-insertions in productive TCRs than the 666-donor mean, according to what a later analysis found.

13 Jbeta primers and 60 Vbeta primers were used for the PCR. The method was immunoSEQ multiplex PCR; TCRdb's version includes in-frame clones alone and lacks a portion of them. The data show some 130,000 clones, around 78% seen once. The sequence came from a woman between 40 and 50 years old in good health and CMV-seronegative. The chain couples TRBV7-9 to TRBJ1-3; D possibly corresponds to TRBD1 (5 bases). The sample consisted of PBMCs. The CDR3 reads CASSLQAGISGNTIYF. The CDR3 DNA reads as TGTGCCAGCAGCTTACAGGCAGGGATCTCTGGAAACACCATATATTTT.